These 10 T cell receptor beta chains came from one sample sequenced in a study of T-cell memory formation after mild COVID-19. MiXCR, applied by TCRdb to the 5' RACE reads, yields one record per CDR3 protein. This sample yields around 260,000 distinct CDR3 sequences, of which around 15% are seen a single time; roughly a fifth belongs to the top ten. Sequencing was performed on PBMCs or a T cell subset sorted from them (not recorded which). The source is a young man who had mild COVID-19 (a few samples of this study predate the infection). Cell type and time point are not known.

The rearrangement uses TRBV23-1 and TRBJ1-2; 8 bases are shared with TRBD1. TRBV23-1 is an ORF; its function is uncertain. V dropped 0 bases and J dropped 7; count of bases not matched to a gene: 16. The CDR3 spans 18 residues. In nucleotides, the CDR3 is TGCGCCAGCAGTCAATCTTATCGGGGGGACAGGCCTATGGGTGGCTACACCTTC. Amino acid sequence: CASSQSYRGDRPMGGYTF.

This clonotype was observed a handful of times. The chain uses TRBV7-2 and TRBJ2-2; TRBD2 agrees at 14 bases. CDR1 and CDR2 (germline): SGHTA, FQGNSA. V dropped 4 bases and J dropped 6; count of bases not matched to a gene: 7. The CDR3 runs to 17 residues. Here the CDR3 DNA reads TGTGCCAGCAGCTCCCGACTAGCGGGGGGGCCTTCCGGGGAGCTGTTTTTT. It encodes CASSSRLAGGPSGELFF. The full variable domain, its missing parts supplied by reference TRBV7-2 and TRBJ2-2, is GAGVSQSPSNKVTEKGKDVELRCDPISGHTALYWYRQSLGQGLEFLIYFQGNSAPDKSGLPSDRFSAERTGGSVSTLTIQRTQQEDSAVYLCASSSRLAGGPSGELFFGEGSRLTVL.

This clonotype was found a few times. The rearrangement joins TRBV11-2 to TRBJ2-3; perhaps TRBD2 as D (5 bases). Germline CDR1 reads SGHAT; CDR2 reads FQNNGV. The CDR3 length is 13 residues. Trimming removed 0 bases at V and 11 bases at J, with 12 bases between. In DNA, the CDR3 is TGTGCCAGCAGCTTAGATCAGCGACGGGGGCAGTATTTT. Its protein product is CASSLDQRRGQYF.

Ten or more counts support this clonotype. The chain is built from TRBV19 and TRBJ2-1, with D perhaps matching TRBD2 (5 bases). Trimming took 7 bases from V and 5 from J, leaving 12 bases between them. Germline CDR1 and CDR2: LNHDA and SQIVND (reference sequence). The CDR3 is 13 residues long. The chain's CDR3 is CASTKYGDNEQFF. The CDR3 nucleotides are TGTGCCAGTACAAAATACGGGGACAATGAGCAGTTCTTC.

This clonotype was observed many times. The chain has TRBV11-2 and TRBJ1-2; D is unresolved. The CDR3 covers 13 residues. Germline V gene data show CDR1 as SGHAT and CDR2 as FQNNGV. V was shortened by 0 bases and J by 3 bases, with 5 bases between the two germline ends. CDR3: CASSLDGYYGYTF. The CDR3 nucleotides are TGTGCCAGCAGCTTAGACGGATACTATGGCTACACCTTC.

The chain joins TRBV20-1 to TRBJ2-7, with 8 bases that match TRBD1. CDR3 length: 13 amino acids. CDR1 is DFQATT and CDR2 is SNEGSKA in the germline V gene (reference sequence). J lost 3 bases, V lost 3 bases, and 4 bases had no gene match. The CDR3 nucleotides read TGCAGTGCTAGGACAGGGGCCTACTACGAGCAGTACGTC. Amino acids: CSARTGAYYEQYV.

The chain uses TRBV6-2 or TRBV6-3 and TRBJ2-4; perhaps TRBD1 as D (6 bases). There are 14 residues in the CDR3. CDR1 and CDR2 from the germline V gene are MNHEY and SVGEGT. The V and J ends lost 2 bases and 5 bases respectively, with 10 bases between them. CDR3 region: CASSYQPGENIQYF. CDR3 sequence (DNA): TGTGCCAGCAGTTACCAGCCAGGGGAAAACATTCAGTACTTC.

This clonotype came up a few times. The chain carries TRBV9 and TRBJ2-6, with unresolved D. This CDR3 spans 15 amino acids. Trimming pared 2 bases from V and 0 bases from J, leaving 6 bases between. Per the germline V gene, CDR1 is SGDLS and CDR2 is YYNGEE. DNA for the CDR3: TGTGCCAGCAGCGTTATTGACTCTGGGGCCAACGTCCTGACTTTC. Its protein product is CASSVIDSGANVLTF.

The chain carries TRBV6-1 and TRBJ1-4; 9 bases align to TRBD1. The J segment lost 3 bases and the V segment lost 6 bases, leaving 5 bases of the junction unmatched. The CDR3 length is 15 residues. Germline CDR1 reads MNHNS; CDR2 reads SASEGT. The CDR3 protein is CASRDRGSANEKLFF. CDR3 sequence (DNA): TGTGCCAGCAGGGACAGGGGCTCGGCTAATGAAAAACTGTTTTTT.

The chain uses TRBV7-9 and TRBJ2-7; D unclear. Germline V gives CDR1 SEHNR, CDR2 FQNEAQ (reference sequence). This CDR3 is built from 15 residues. The germline V and J ends were trimmed by 1 base and 1 base, with 11 bases remaining between them. Here the CDR3 reads CASSLVNGDSYEQYF. The DNA for the CDR3 is TGTGCCAGCAGCTTAGTCAATGGCGATTCCTACGAGCAGTACTTC.